Listed below are T cell receptor beta chains from one sample, sequenced in a study of CD8 T cells in ankylosing spondylitis. TCRdb itself ran the 5' RACE reads through MiXCR, one entry per CDR3 protein. Of under 150,000 distinct CDR3 sequences in the sample, approximately 9.2% were seen once. Sequencing input: synovial fluid, either unsorted or a sorted T cell fraction (not recorded which). These receptors originate from a male donor with ankylosing spondylitis. Each CDR3 is given without its conserved first and last residue.

J gene	V gene	CDR3 protein
TRBJ1-6	TRBV28	ASSLGNWSPLH
TRBJ2-7	TRBV5-1	ASSLDATGTEQY
TRBJ2-5	TRBV5-1	ASSFYREKSETQY
TRBJ1-1	TRBV20-1	SAPDRPHMNTEAF
TRBJ2-3	TRBV20-1	SAREPSGSGIDTQY
TRBJ2-7	TRBV27	ASSALAGERVHEQY
TRBJ2-6	TRBV4-3	ASSQDAGGAGANVLT
TRBJ2-3	TRBV20-1	SAVLAGGSTDTQY
TRBJ2-2	TRBV20-1	SAIGLEANTGELF
TRBJ2-2	TRBV18	ASSPNLASNTGELF
TRBJ1-2	TRBV9	ASIGGANGYT
TRBJ2-7	TRBV27	ASSRLGTGSYEQY
TRBJ2-7	TRBV20-1	SARSLTGAYEQY
TRBJ1-1	TRBV7-2	ASQGFMNTEAF
TRBJ1-5	TRBV5-5	ASSLQGALELNNQPQH
TRBJ1-6	TRBV7-2	ASSLAIRPGEGGSPLH
TRBJ1-5	TRBV2	ASSGTAAQPQH
TRBJ2-3	TRBV7-9	ASSGGSGSTDTQY
TRBJ2-4	TRBV20-1	SARGGLASKNIQY
TRBJ2-1	TRBV6-2/TRBV6-3	ASTLDGLPSSYNEQF
TRBJ1-2	TRBV7-2	ASSPGRTNYGYT
TRBJ1-6	TRBV11-3	ASSTDRDSPLH
TRBJ1-1	TRBV20-1	SARDRRLGGTEAF
TRBJ1-1	TRBV20-1	SAREAGVNTEAF
TRBJ2-1	TRBV27	ASSLPGLAFFEQF
TRBJ2-1	TRBV7-2	ASTPTSGGVSEQF
TRBJ2-5	TRBV4-2	ASSPGLAGGRGETQY
TRBJ2-5	TRBV18	ASSPSGDQETQY
TRBJ2-7	TRBV10-3	AISESRTNYEQY
TRBJ1-2	TRBV6-5	ASSYGQAPYGYT
TRBJ2-1	TRBV6-2/TRBV6-3	DSSGSWDSYNEQF
TRBJ1-1	TRBV18	ASSPLGQGLANTEAF
TRBJ2-1	TRBV24-1	ATSDPPSGDNPTNEQF
TRBJ1-1	TRBV6-1	ASSRPSGTEAF
TRBJ2-1	TRBV11-2	ASSPRAGSGENNEQF
TRBJ1-1	TRBV3-1	ASSPEPDTEAF
TRBJ2-1	TRBV19	ASSSTSGSRYEQF
TRBJ1-5	TRBV7-2	ASSLVGTGNQPQH
TRBJ2-2	TRBV20-1	SARDPRQGGIGELF
TRBJ1-2	TRBV7-2	ASSQRTGYNYGYT
TRBJ2-5	TRBV20-1	SVHPTGRGETQY
TRBJ2-5	TRBV7-8	ASSRRTAISLQETQY
TRBJ2-1	TRBV2	ASTGDLVKKDEQF
TRBJ2-3	TRBV7-9	ASSPGHPSSDTQY